This TCR beta chain was identified in a study of identical twins. Study-wide results and caveats: Cross-sectional statistical analysis, not tracking of the same donors, underpinned the conclusions. A lower insertion count was a feature of abundant cord blood beta clonotypes, with no such feature in memory repertoires.

Germline assignment: CDR1 MNHEY and CDR2 SVGAGI. The CDR3 extends over 17 amino acids. V gave up 2 bases and J gave up 8 bases, with 23 bases separating them. This clonotype was counted only a few times. Its matching antigen is unknown. Unique molecular identifiers were in the cDNA, with template-switch universal primer binding. TCRdb itself ran the 5' RACE reads through MiXCR, one entry per CDR3 protein. Here the sample spans 1.5 million to 2 million distinct CDR3 sequences, around a third being singletons. Healthy Caucasian individuals made up all the donors. This chain joins TRBV6-5 and TRBJ2-3; no definite D call. Sequencing input: cord blood. This TCR derives from a newborn girl in good health. CDR3 sequence: CASSYRGPRAVKATQYF. For the CDR3, the DNA is TGTGCCAGCAGTTACCGCGGACCTCGGGCCGTCAAGGCTACGCAGTATTTT.